This is a list of T cell receptor beta chains from one sample in a study of blood T cells in healthy people across ages. TCRdb reprocessed the 5' RACE reads with MiXCR, giving one entry per CDR3 protein. The repertoire has 800,000 or so distinct CDR3 sequences, 62% of them found once; the top ten carry around 30%. The specimen sequenced was blood. Receptor source: a man aged 30-40 years in good health. The CDR3 runs from the conserved cysteine through the conserved F or W. Each record gives: J gene, V gene, clone size, D gene, CDR3 DNA, CDR3 protein. The D gene is left open where the match is weak. Not all rows give a size; the values are once, few, many and, for expanded clones, a class.

j_call: TRBJ2-3; v_call: TRBV19; clone_size: .; d_call: TRBD2; cdr3_nt: TGTGCCAGTAGTCACCCGGGACTAGCGGATCCAGATACGCAGTATTTT; cdr3_aa: CASSHPGLADPDTQYF
j_call: TRBJ1-2; v_call: TRBV9; clone_size: few; d_call: .; cdr3_nt: TGTGCCAGCAGCGCCCAGGGGAATGGCTACACCTTC; cdr3_aa: CASSAQGNGYTF
j_call: TRBJ2-4; v_call: TRBV25-1; clone_size: .; d_call: TRBD1; cdr3_nt: TGTGCCTGCAGTGTCTTTAGGGACAGGGTGGCCAAAAACATTCAGTACTTC; cdr3_aa: CACSVFRDRVAKNIQYF
j_call: TRBJ2-7; v_call: TRBV6-6; clone_size: .; d_call: .; cdr3_nt: TGTGCCAGCATCCCAAGGGCTTATAACGAGCAGTACTTC; cdr3_aa: CASIPRAYNEQYF
j_call: TRBJ2-2; v_call: TRBV7-9; clone_size: many; d_call: .; cdr3_nt: TGTGCCAGCAGTCCCGTTCCCACCGGGGAGCTGTTTTTT; cdr3_aa: CASSPVPTGELFF
j_call: TRBJ2-7; v_call: TRBV7-2; clone_size: .; d_call: .; cdr3_nt: TGTGCCAGCAGCTTAGTGGGCACAGGCGGACTCGGCTACGAGCAGTACTTC; cdr3_aa: CASSLVGTGGLGYEQYF
j_call: TRBJ2-1; v_call: TRBV9; clone_size: .; d_call: .; cdr3_nt: TGTGCCAGCAGCGTAGGAGGGGAGCGCAGGGGCTCCTACAATGAGCAGTTCTTC; cdr3_aa: CASSVGGERRGSYNEQFF
j_call: TRBJ2-3; v_call: TRBV28; clone_size: .; d_call: TRBD2; cdr3_nt: TGTGCCAGCAGCCTCGTGGGAGCGGGGGACCTCACAGATACGCAGTATTTT; cdr3_aa: CASSLVGAGDLTDTQYF
j_call: TRBJ2-1; v_call: TRBV7-2; clone_size: .; d_call: TRBD1; cdr3_nt: TGTGCCAGCAGCCGTGGACAGGGAAAGCAAGAGACCCAGTTCTTC; cdr3_aa: CASSRGQGKQETQFF
j_call: TRBJ2-7; v_call: TRBV5-6; clone_size: .; d_call: .; cdr3_nt: TGTGCCAGCAGCTTGGGAGGGATCGGGGTCTACGAGCAGTACTTC; cdr3_aa: CASSLGGIGVYEQYF
j_call: TRBJ2-7; v_call: TRBV12-3/TRBV12-4; clone_size: .; d_call: TRBD1; cdr3_nt: TGTGCCAGCAGTACTACCGACAGGGGTAATCCCTACGAGCAGTACTTC; cdr3_aa: CASSTTDRGNPYEQYF
j_call: TRBJ2-3; v_call: TRBV7-2; clone_size: .; d_call: .; cdr3_nt: TGTGCCAGCAGCTTAAACGGACAGTACACAGATACGCAGTATTTT; cdr3_aa: CASSLNGQYTDTQYF
j_call: TRBJ2-1; v_call: TRBV20-1; clone_size: .; d_call: TRBD2; cdr3_nt: TGCAGTGCTAGAGGGGGCGGGGGTCGGTTCTTC; cdr3_aa: CSARGGGGRFF
j_call: TRBJ1-1; v_call: TRBV14; clone_size: .; d_call: .; cdr3_nt: TGTGCCAGCAGCCGGGACGGACGGGGAGGTGGAGAAGCTTTCTTT; cdr3_aa: CASSRDGRGGGEAFF
j_call: TRBJ2-1; v_call: TRBV13; clone_size: .; d_call: .; cdr3_nt: TGTGCCAGCAGCTCGTTACCACGGGGAGAGAACAATGAGCAGTTCTTC; cdr3_aa: CASSSLPRGENNEQFF
j_call: TRBJ2-6; v_call: TRBV29-1; clone_size: .; d_call: .; cdr3_nt: TGCAGCGTTGTTACCGGGGCCAACGTCCTGACTTTC; cdr3_aa: CSVVTGANVLTF
j_call: TRBJ1-1; v_call: TRBV9; clone_size: .; d_call: .; cdr3_nt: TGTGCCAGCAGCGTCCAAACCAACACTGAAGCTTTCTTT; cdr3_aa: CASSVQTNTEAFF
j_call: TRBJ2-3; v_call: TRBV7-3; clone_size: .; d_call: TRBD2; cdr3_nt: TGTGCCAGCAGCTCTAACCCCAGCGGGGGGGACACAGATACGCAGTATTTT; cdr3_aa: CASSSNPSGGDTDTQYF
j_call: TRBJ1-2; v_call: TRBV7-9; clone_size: .; d_call: TRBD1; cdr3_nt: TGTGCCAGCAGCGAATCGCTAAGAGGGACAGGGGGCAACTATGGCTACACCTTC; cdr3_aa: CASSESLRGTGGNYGYTF
j_call: TRBJ2-5; v_call: TRBV29-1; clone_size: .; d_call: .; cdr3_nt: TGCAGCGTTTCATGGACAGCCGAAGAGACCCAGTACTTC; cdr3_aa: CSVSWTAEETQYF
j_call: TRBJ2-1; v_call: TRBV2; clone_size: few; d_call: TRBD2; cdr3_nt: TGTGCCAGCAGTGAAGCCGGGACTAGTTACAATGAGCAGTTCTTC; cdr3_aa: CASSEAGTSYNEQFF
j_call: TRBJ2-6; v_call: TRBV7-2; clone_size: .; d_call: .; cdr3_nt: TGTGCCAGCAGCTCTAGGGCCATGGACGGCCTGTCAGGGGCCAACGTCCTGACTTTC; cdr3_aa: CASSSRAMDGLSGANVLTF
j_call: TRBJ1-2; v_call: TRBV6-2/TRBV6-3; clone_size: .; d_call: TRBD1; cdr3_nt: TGTGCCTGCAGTCGAATACAGGGGGCGAAGAACTATGGCTACACCTTC; cdr3_aa: CACSRIQGAKNYGYTF
j_call: TRBJ2-5; v_call: TRBV27; clone_size: .; d_call: .; cdr3_nt: TGTGCCAGCAGTACCTCAATTGACAGGATGAGGGAGACCCAGTACTTC; cdr3_aa: CASSTSIDRMRETQYF
j_call: TRBJ2-5; v_call: TRBV28; clone_size: .; d_call: .; cdr3_nt: TGTGCCAGCAGTTTCCCCGGGACCAGATTGGAGCAGTACTTC; cdr3_aa: CASSFPGTRLEQYF
j_call: TRBJ2-7; v_call: TRBV3-1; clone_size: .; d_call: TRBD1; cdr3_nt: TGTGCCAGCAGCCGCGCAGGGGGCGAGCAGTACTTC; cdr3_aa: CASSRAGGEQYF
j_call: TRBJ1-2; v_call: TRBV30; clone_size: .; d_call: .; cdr3_nt: TGTGCCTGGAGTACCCACAGGGAATCTGGCTACACCTTC; cdr3_aa: CAWSTHRESGYTF
j_call: TRBJ2-1; v_call: TRBV7-2; clone_size: .; d_call: .; cdr3_nt: TGTGCCAGCAGCTTCGTATGGAGAGGGCACAATGAGCAGTTCTTC; cdr3_aa: CASSFVWRGHNEQFF
j_call: TRBJ2-5; v_call: TRBV10-3; clone_size: .; d_call: .; cdr3_nt: TGTGCCATCAGTGGGGCCCGTTTTGAAGAGACCCAGTACTTC; cdr3_aa: CAISGARFEETQYF
j_call: TRBJ2-1; v_call: TRBV4-2; clone_size: once; d_call: TRBD2; cdr3_nt: TGTGCCAGCAGCCAAGAATTAGCGGGGTTACACAATGAGCAGTTCTTC; cdr3_aa: CASSQELAGLHNEQFF
j_call: TRBJ1-6; v_call: TRBV5-4; clone_size: .; d_call: .; cdr3_nt: TGTGCCACGCGTCCCTCAAACTCCTATAATTCACCCCTCCACTTT; cdr3_aa: CATRPSNSYNSPLHF
j_call: TRBJ2-5; v_call: TRBV10-3; clone_size: .; d_call: .; cdr3_nt: TGTGCCATCACCGATAGTGTTTTTTGGGAGACCCAGTACTTC; cdr3_aa: CAITDSVFWETQYF
j_call: TRBJ1-2; v_call: TRBV4-2; clone_size: once; d_call: .; cdr3_nt: TGTGCCGGCAGCCAAGAATCTGGGCGGGGAAGGGATGGCTACACCTTC; cdr3_aa: CAGSQESGRGRDGYTF
j_call: TRBJ2-7; v_call: TRBV6-1; clone_size: .; d_call: TRBD1; cdr3_nt: TGTGCCAGCAGTGAAGGGATAGGGGGCGTTTACGAGCAGTACTTC; cdr3_aa: CASSEGIGGVYEQYF
j_call: TRBJ2-5; v_call: TRBV5-1; clone_size: .; d_call: .; cdr3_nt: TGCGCCAGCAGCTTAGACAGGACGTGGCAAGAGACCCAGTACTTC; cdr3_aa: CASSLDRTWQETQYF
j_call: TRBJ2-5; v_call: TRBV18; clone_size: .; d_call: .; cdr3_nt: TGTGCCAGCTCACCGGGGGCTGAGCAGTACTTC; cdr3_aa: CASSPGAEQYF
j_call: TRBJ1-2; v_call: TRBV12-3/TRBV12-4; clone_size: .; d_call: TRBD1; cdr3_nt: TGTGCCAGCAGTGAGGGACAGGCTTTGGACTATGGCTACACCTTC; cdr3_aa: CASSEGQALDYGYTF
j_call: TRBJ2-3; v_call: TRBV20-1; clone_size: once; d_call: TRBD2; cdr3_nt: TGCAGTGCAACCGCACTAGCGGGGGGAACCACAGATACGCAGTATTTT; cdr3_aa: CSATALAGGTTDTQYF
j_call: TRBJ1-2; v_call: TRBV7-9; clone_size: .; d_call: .; cdr3_nt: TGTGCCAGCAGCTTAGTCCCAGGGAGGGACTATGGCTACACCTTC; cdr3_aa: CASSLVPGRDYGYTF
j_call: TRBJ2-1; v_call: TRBV21-1; clone_size: .; d_call: .; cdr3_nt: TGTGCCAGCAGCATTGGGACTAGCGGGGGCCACAGCTCCTACAATGAGCAGTTCTTC; cdr3_aa: CASSIGTSGGHSSYNEQFF
j_call: TRBJ2-1; v_call: TRBV20-1; clone_size: .; d_call: TRBD2; cdr3_nt: TGCAGTGCCGGAGATAAAGCGGGGGCTTCCTACAATGAGCAGTTCTTC; cdr3_aa: CSAGDKAGASYNEQFF
j_call: TRBJ2-3; v_call: TRBV5-1; clone_size: few; d_call: .; cdr3_nt: TGCGCCAGCAGCCCGGTGGGCACAGATACGCAGTATTTT; cdr3_aa: CASSPVGTDTQYF
j_call: TRBJ1-2; v_call: TRBV20-1; clone_size: .; d_call: .; cdr3_nt: TGCAGTGCTAGCCCGGGGGCGAACTATGGCTACACCTTC; cdr3_aa: CSASPGANYGYTF
j_call: TRBJ2-3; v_call: TRBV20-1; clone_size: .; d_call: TRBD2; cdr3_nt: TGCAGTGCTAGAGGGCCGGGAGCGGGGGGCACAGATACGCAGTATTTT; cdr3_aa: CSARGPGAGGTDTQYF
j_call: TRBJ1-1; v_call: TRBV12-3/TRBV12-4; clone_size: .; d_call: .; cdr3_nt: TGTGCCAGCAGTGAGGGAGGGGGGAACACTGAAGCTTTCTTT; cdr3_aa: CASSEGGGNTEAFF
j_call: TRBJ2-5; v_call: TRBV29-1; clone_size: .; d_call: .; cdr3_nt: TGCAGCGTTGGATTCGGATTGCGAGAGACCCAGTACTTC; cdr3_aa: CSVGFGLRETQYF
j_call: TRBJ2-7; v_call: TRBV27; clone_size: .; d_call: .; cdr3_nt: TGTGCCAGCAGTTTCCGGCCGAGGCCGATCTCCTACGAGCAGTACTTC; cdr3_aa: CASSFRPRPISYEQYF
j_call: TRBJ2-4; v_call: TRBV20-1; clone_size: .; d_call: TRBD2; cdr3_nt: TGCAGTGCTTCAGGGGTTGCCGGGACTAGAAACATTCAGTACTTC; cdr3_aa: CSASGVAGTRNIQYF
j_call: TRBJ2-7; v_call: TRBV7-2; clone_size: few; d_call: .; cdr3_nt: TGTGCCAGCAGCTTCGGGGTAACAGCGTACGAGCAGTACTTC; cdr3_aa: CASSFGVTAYEQYF
j_call: TRBJ2-7; v_call: TRBV5-1; clone_size: .; d_call: .; cdr3_nt: TGCGCCAGCAGCCCTCCCGACAGGCCCTCCTACGAGCAGTACTTC; cdr3_aa: CASSPPDRPSYEQYF
j_call: TRBJ2-1; v_call: TRBV7-9; clone_size: .; d_call: .; cdr3_nt: TGTGCCAGCAGCCTACTAGATAACAATGAGCAGTTCTTC; cdr3_aa: CASSLLDNNEQFF
j_call: TRBJ2-1; v_call: TRBV7-2; clone_size: .; d_call: .; cdr3_nt: TGTGCCAGCAGCCCCCGACTGGGGGCCACCTACAATGAGCAGTTCTTC; cdr3_aa: CASSPRLGATYNEQFF
j_call: TRBJ2-7; v_call: TRBV9; clone_size: .; d_call: .; cdr3_nt: TGTGCCAGCAGCGTTGGACAGGAGGGCCACGAGCAGTACTTC; cdr3_aa: CASSVGQEGHEQYF
j_call: TRBJ2-7; v_call: TRBV25-1; clone_size: once; d_call: TRBD2; cdr3_nt: TGTGCCAGCAGTAAAGGACTAGCGGGGGGACCCCGCGAGCAGTACTTC; cdr3_aa: CASSKGLAGGPREQYF
j_call: TRBJ2-5; v_call: TRBV29-1; clone_size: few; d_call: .; cdr3_nt: TGCAGCGTTGCGGACTCCGCGGCCCAGTACTTC; cdr3_aa: CSVADSAAQYF
j_call: TRBJ2-4; v_call: TRBV5-1; clone_size: .; d_call: TRBD1; cdr3_nt: TGCGCCAGCAGCCCGGATTTCACGGGACAGGGGGGATCGTCGGCCAAAAACATTCAGTACTTC; cdr3_aa: CASSPDFTGQGGSSAKNIQYF
j_call: TRBJ2-5; v_call: TRBV28; clone_size: .; d_call: .; cdr3_nt: TGTGCCAGCAGTTTAGATCAGGGTGTACACCTAGAGACCCAGTACTTC; cdr3_aa: CASSLDQGVHLETQYF
j_call: TRBJ2-1; v_call: TRBV5-5; clone_size: .; d_call: TRBD1; cdr3_nt: TGTGCCAGCAGCTTTGGCAGGGACAGGGTGGACAATGAGCAGTTCTTC; cdr3_aa: CASSFGRDRVDNEQFF
j_call: TRBJ2-1; v_call: TRBV6-5; clone_size: .; d_call: .; cdr3_nt: TGTGCCAGCACCTATAACAGGGAACGCGTTGAGCAGTTCTTC; cdr3_aa: CASTYNRERVEQFF
j_call: TRBJ1-6; v_call: TRBV28; clone_size: once; d_call: .; cdr3_nt: TGTGCCAGCAGGATGGGGGAAACCTATAATTCACCCCTCCACTTT; cdr3_aa: CASRMGETYNSPLHF